This T cell receptor beta chain was captured by sequencing in a study of blood T cell repertoires in COVID-19 (dated by TCRdb to between 2020 and 2021). Describing the broader study: Samples covering the acute and convalescent phases of COVID-19 were provided by collaborators in the United States, Italy and Spain. The samples were drawn from the first 160 participants of the ongoing ImmuneRACE study and from 1,254 subjects provided by 6 global collaborators. The repertoires were released in a freely available public database meant as a resource for research on the immune response to SARS-CoV-2. The material from the prospective study consisted of cDNA or gDNA derived from T cells, B-cell-depleted T cells, or PBMCs. Where available, HLA class I and class II types were obtained from metadata supplied by the sample provider rather than from assay-based typing. The dataset comprised deeply sampled blood TCRbeta repertoires from subjects exposed to, actively infected with, or recovered from COVID-19. Sample metadata almost always included a de-identified subject ID, COVID-19 status, age in years and sex. General conclusions and limits of the study: The quantity of clinical and demographic metadata differed by source and by participant and was supplied without curation.

Collaborating institutions collected whole blood in K2EDTA tubes following their own protocols. For TCRbeta analysis, collaborators shipped samples in one of three forms: frozen whole blood, isolated PBMCs, or DNA extracted from either of those sample types. TCRbeta CDR3 regions were amplified from genomic DNA by means of the immunoSEQ Assay, a bias-controlled multiplex PCR. The published analysis was carried out like this. Nucleated cell counts per sample were estimated from amplification of reference gene primers within the assay. To quantify the absolute abundance of each unique TCRbeta CDR3 rearrangement, sequence reads were collapsed and filtered. For each sample, productive Simpson clonality was calculated by taking the square root of Simpson's diversity index across productive rearrangements. This is the immuneACCESS table as TCRdb keeps it, with only in-frame sequences that have V and J called. A part of the clones is gone; compared with another copy, unresolved V genes explain less than half, and the rest is unexplained. Clonal size and the V and J genes are those of that table, whereas D and trimming came from the DNA. The sample table shows some 99,000 clones, and 70% to 90% are seen once. Jointly, the top ten make up 4% to 5% of the sample.

Including cysteine and phenylalanine, the CDR3 has 15 amino acids. Only the CDR3 part of the read is kept: 45 bases, read in frame from the first base. The germline V gene sets CDR1 to MNHEY and CDR2 to SVGEGT. Cut back by 6 bases and 0 bases, the V and J ends lie 15 bases apart. Details on this clone: This clone's antigen is unknown. Per-base quality was not reported, and no clone a single base away is much larger than it.

Recombination connected TRBV6-2 or TRBV6-3 to TRBJ2-7, and possibly TRBD1, on 5 matching bases. The clonotype originates from a man between 65 and 79 years old with acute or convalescent COVID-19. Input material: peripheral blood. The bases are TGTGCCAGCAGCCCTACAGGCCTAAGCTCCTACGAGCAGTACTTC. The translation is CASSPTGLSSYEQYF.